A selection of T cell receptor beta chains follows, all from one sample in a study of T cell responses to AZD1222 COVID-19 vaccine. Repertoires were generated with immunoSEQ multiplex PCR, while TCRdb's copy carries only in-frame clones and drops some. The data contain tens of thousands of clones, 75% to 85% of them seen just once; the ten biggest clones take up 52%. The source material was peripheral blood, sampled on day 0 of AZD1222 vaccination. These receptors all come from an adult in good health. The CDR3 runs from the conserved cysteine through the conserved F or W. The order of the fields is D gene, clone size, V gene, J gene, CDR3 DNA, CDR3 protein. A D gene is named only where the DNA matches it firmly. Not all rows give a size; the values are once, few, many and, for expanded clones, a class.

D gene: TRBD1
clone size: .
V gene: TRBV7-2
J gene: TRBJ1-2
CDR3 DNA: TGTGCCAGCAGCCTAGCCCAGGGGGATGGCTACACCTTC
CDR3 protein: CASSLAQGDGYTF

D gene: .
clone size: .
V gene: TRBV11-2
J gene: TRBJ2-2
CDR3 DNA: TGTGCCAGCAGCCTTACAGGGTATCGTGACGGGGAGCTGTTTTTT
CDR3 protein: CASSLTGYRDGELFF

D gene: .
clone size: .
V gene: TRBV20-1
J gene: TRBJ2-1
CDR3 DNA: TGCAGTGCTACCCCCGTTGAGCAGTTCTTC
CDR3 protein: CSATPVEQFF

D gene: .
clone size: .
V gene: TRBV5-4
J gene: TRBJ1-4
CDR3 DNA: TGTGCCAGCAGCCTACAGGGAGGAGAAAAACTGTTTTTT
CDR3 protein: CASSLQGGEKLFF

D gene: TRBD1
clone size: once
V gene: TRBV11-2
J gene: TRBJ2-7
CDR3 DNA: TGTGCCAGCAGCCGGGCGGACAGGTCCTACGAGCAGTACTTC
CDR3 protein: CASSRADRSYEQYF

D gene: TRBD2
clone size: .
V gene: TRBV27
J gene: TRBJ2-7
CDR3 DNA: TGTGCCAGCAGGCGATCTAGCGGGGGGTTATACGAGCAGTACTTC
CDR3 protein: CASRRSSGGLYEQYF

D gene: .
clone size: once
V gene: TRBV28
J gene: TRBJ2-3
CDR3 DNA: TGTGCCAGCAGTACAGGCACAGATACGCAGTATTTT
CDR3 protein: CASSTGTDTQYF

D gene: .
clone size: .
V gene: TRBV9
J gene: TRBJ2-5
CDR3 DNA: TGTGCCAGCAGCGTTGGGATGCAAGAGACCCAGTACTTC
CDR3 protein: CASSVGMQETQYF

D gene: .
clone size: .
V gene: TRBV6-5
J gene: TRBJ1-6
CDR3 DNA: TGTGCCAGCACCCAGAGGGTGTCGGATTCACCCCTCCACTTT
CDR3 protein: CASTQRVSDSPLHF

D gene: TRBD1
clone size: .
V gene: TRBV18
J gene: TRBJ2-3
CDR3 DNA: TGTGCCAGCTCACCACAGGGGGCTAGCACAGATACGCAGTATTTT
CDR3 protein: CASSPQGASTDTQYF

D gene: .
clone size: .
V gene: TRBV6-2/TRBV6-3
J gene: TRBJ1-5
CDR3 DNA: TGTGCCAGCAGTTACTCCAGTCCGGGGGGGAGCAATCAGCCCCAGCATTTT
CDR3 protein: CASSYSSPGGSNQPQHF

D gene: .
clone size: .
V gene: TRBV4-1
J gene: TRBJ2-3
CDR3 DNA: TGCGCCAGCAGCCACTCTCCCTTTAAGGGATTAAGCACAGATACGCAGTATTTT
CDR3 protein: CASSHSPFKGLSTDTQYF

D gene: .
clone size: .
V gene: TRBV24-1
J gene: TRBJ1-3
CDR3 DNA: TGTGCCACCAGTGATCCCCCCGGGGACACCATATATTTT
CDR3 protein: CATSDPPGDTIYF

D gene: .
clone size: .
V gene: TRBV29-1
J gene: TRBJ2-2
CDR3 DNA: TGCAGCGTTAAGGGTCAGACGAACACCGGGGAGCTGTTTTTT
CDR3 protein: CSVKGQTNTGELFF

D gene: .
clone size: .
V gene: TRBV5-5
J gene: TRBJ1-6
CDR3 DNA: TGTGCCAGCAGCTTCTCGGAGAGCTATAATTCACCCCTCCACTTT
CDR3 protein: CASSFSESYNSPLHF

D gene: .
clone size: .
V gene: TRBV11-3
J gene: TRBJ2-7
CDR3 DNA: TGTGCCAGCAGCTTAGGCGGGGGCCCCTACGAGCAGTACTTC
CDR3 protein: CASSLGGGPYEQYF

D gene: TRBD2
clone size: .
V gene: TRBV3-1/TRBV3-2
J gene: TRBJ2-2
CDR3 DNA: TGTGCCAGCAGCCAGACTAGCGGGAGCACCGGGGAGCTGTTTTTT
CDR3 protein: CASSQTSGSTGELFF

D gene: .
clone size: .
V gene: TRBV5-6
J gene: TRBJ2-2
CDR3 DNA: TGTGCCAGCAGTTCTCGGGCCCCTTGGGAACCCGGGGAGCTGTTTTTT
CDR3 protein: CASSSRAPWEPGELFF

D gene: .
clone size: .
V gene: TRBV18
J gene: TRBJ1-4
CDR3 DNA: TGTGCCAGCTCACCATCGGACATCACTTTTAATGAAAAACTGTTTTTT
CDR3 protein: CASSPSDITFNEKLFF

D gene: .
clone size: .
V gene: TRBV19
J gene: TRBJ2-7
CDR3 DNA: TGTGCCAGTAGTGACCGGGGACGGACCTCCTACGAGCAGTACTTC
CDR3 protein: CASSDRGRTSYEQYF

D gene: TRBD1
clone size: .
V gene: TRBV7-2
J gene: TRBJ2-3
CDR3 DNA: TGTGCCAGCAGCTTCGGGACAGGTAGCACAGATACGCAGTATTTT
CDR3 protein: CASSFGTGSTDTQYF

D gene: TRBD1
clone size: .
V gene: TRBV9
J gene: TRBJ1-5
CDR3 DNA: TGTGCCAGCAGCGTAGGGACAGGGGGCGGGCAGCCCCAGCATTTT
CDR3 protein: CASSVGTGGGQPQHF

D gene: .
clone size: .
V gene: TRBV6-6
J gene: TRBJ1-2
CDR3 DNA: TGTGCCAGCAGTTTGGCGCAGCAGGGTGGCTACACCTTC
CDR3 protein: CASSLAQQGGYTF

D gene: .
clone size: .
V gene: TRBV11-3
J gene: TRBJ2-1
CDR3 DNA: TGTGCCAGCAGTGGGGAAGCGGCCGGGGGCAATGAGCAGTTCTTC
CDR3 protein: CASSGEAAGGNEQFF

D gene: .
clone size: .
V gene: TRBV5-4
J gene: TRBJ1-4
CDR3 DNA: TGTGCCAGCAGCTTGGGGGGGGCACAGACTAATGAAAAACTGTTTTTT
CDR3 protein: CASSLGGAQTNEKLFF

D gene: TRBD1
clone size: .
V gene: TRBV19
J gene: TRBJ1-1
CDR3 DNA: TGTGCCAGTAGTATAGGAGGGGGCGTCGCCACTGAAGCTTTCTTT
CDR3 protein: CASSIGGGVATEAFF

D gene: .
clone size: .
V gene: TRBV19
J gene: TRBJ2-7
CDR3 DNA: TGTGCCAGTAGTGGGCCAAGGGGGATTTACGAGCAGTACTTC
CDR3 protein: CASSGPRGIYEQYF

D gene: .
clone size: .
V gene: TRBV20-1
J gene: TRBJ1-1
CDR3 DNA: TGCAGTGCTAGTCGTCGGCTGACGAACACTGAAGCTTTCTTT
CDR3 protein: CSASRRLTNTEAFF

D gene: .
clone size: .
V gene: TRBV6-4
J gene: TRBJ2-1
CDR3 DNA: TGTGCCAGCAGTGGCCCCGAGGCTTCGGCGGGGTTCTCCTACAATGAGCAGTTCTTC
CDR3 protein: CASSGPEASAGFSYNEQFF

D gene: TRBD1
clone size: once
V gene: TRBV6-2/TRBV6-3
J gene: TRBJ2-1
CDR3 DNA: TGTGCCAGCAGCTCCCGCCCGGGACAGGGGGCCCATGAGCAGTTCTTC
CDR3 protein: CASSSRPGQGAHEQFF

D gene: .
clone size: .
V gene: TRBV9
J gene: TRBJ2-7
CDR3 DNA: TGTGCCAGCAGCGTAGGGCAGGAGGACTACGAGCAGTACTTC
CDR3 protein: CASSVGQEDYEQYF

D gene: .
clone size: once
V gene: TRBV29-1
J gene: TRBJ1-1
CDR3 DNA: TGCAGCGCAGCCAGAGGGGACACTGAAGCTTTCTTT
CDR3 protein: CSAARGDTEAFF

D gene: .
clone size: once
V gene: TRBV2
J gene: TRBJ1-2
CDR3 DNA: TGTGCCAGCAGTGAAGAATCGTATGGCTACACCTTC
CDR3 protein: CASSEESYGYTF

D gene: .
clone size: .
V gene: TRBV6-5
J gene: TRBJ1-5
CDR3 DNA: TGTGCCAGCAAGGGAATCAGCAATCAGCCCCAGCATTTT
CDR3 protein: CASKGISNQPQHF

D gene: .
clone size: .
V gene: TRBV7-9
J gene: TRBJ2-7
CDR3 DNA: TGTGCCAGCAGCCCGACCGATTGGCGGTCTAGCTACGAGCAGTACTTC
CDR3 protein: CASSPTDWRSSYEQYF

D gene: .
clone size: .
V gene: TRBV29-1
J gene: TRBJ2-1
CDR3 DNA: TGCAGCTCCCGGTGGGGGAATGAGCAGTTCTTC
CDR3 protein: CSSRWGNEQFF

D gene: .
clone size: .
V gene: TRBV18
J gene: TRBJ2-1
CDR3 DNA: TGTGCCAGCTCACCACCGGGGGTGGGTTGGGATGAGCAGTTCTTC
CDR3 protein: CASSPPGVGWDEQFF

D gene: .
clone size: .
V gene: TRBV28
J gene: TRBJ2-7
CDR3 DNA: TGTGCCAGCAGTTTATTGGGGCCACGGAGATACTTC
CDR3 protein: CASSLLGPRRYF

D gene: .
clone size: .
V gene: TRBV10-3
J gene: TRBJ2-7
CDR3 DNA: TGTGCCATCAGTGAATGGCCCCAGGGCGGGCAGGCCGTAGAGCAGTACTTC
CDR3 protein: CAISEWPQGGQAVEQYF

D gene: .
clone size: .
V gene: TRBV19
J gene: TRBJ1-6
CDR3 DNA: TGTGCCAGCCAGACCGGGACGGGGAATTCACCCCTCCACTTT
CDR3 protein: CASQTGTGNSPLHF

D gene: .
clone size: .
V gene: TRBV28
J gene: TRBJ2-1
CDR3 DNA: TGTGCCAGCAGTCCACTCCCACTAGTAGGTGAGCAGTTCTTC
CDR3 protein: CASSPLPLVGEQFF

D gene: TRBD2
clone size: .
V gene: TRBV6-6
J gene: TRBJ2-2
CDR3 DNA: TGTGCCAGCAGTCCCCACAGCGGGAAGACCACCGGGGAGCTGTTTTTT
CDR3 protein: CASSPHSGKTTGELFF

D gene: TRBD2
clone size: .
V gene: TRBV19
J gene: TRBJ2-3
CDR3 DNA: TGTGCCAGTAGTATCCAAAGGGGGCTAGCGGGAGTAACAGATACGCAGTATTTT
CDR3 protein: CASSIQRGLAGVTDTQYF

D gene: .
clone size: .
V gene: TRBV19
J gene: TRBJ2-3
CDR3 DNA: TGTGCCAGTACCCCCTCCCCCGGTAAGACCACAGATACGCAGTATTTT
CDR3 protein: CASTPSPGKTTDTQYF

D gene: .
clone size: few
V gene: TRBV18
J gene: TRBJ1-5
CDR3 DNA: TGTGCCAGCTCATCACAGGGAACCTATAGCAATCAGCCCCAGCATTTT
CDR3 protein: CASSSQGTYSNQPQHF